This T cell receptor (beta chain) is from a study of cytomegalovirus exposure and HLA in healthy donors (dated by TCRdb to 2016 to 2017). With respect to the entire study: According to an earlier analysis of 587 of the donors, roughly 180 million T cells yielded 117 million unique TCR beta sequences and about 300 Gb of sequence data. An earlier analysis of about 620 of the donors applied high-throughput TCR beta sequencing to assess whether each TCR beta V gene segment acted as functional or pseudogenic. To predict cytomegalovirus infection status, the study brought together high-throughput TCR immunosequencing, statistical association of individual TCRs with disease status, and machine learning. Along with the roughly 670-subject first cohort, a separate validation cohort of over a hundred different subjects was used. Because of strong linkage in the cohort, four or five DR-DQ haplotypes were treated as single units for association and clustering. An early release that covered about 600 HLA-typed donors contained around 300 gigabases of sequencing data and about 93 million unique TCR sequences. The later analysis used no new phenotypic data to find candidate immune exposures, relying instead on TCR beta sequences and their occurrence across donors. Typing coverage differed by locus: A, B, C, DRB1 and DQB1 were typed in roughly 629-630 donors, DQA1 in 500 to 550, DPA1 in some 610, and DPB1 in around 440. In a later genetic analysis, genome-wide SNP genotypes for 398 of the 666 donors were used, and that subset was treated as a discovery cohort. The study profiled the T cell repertoires of about 640 subjects by immunosequencing and related them to cytomegalovirus serostatus. The study aimed to test whether signatures of past pathogen exposure could be identified by cataloging public T cell receptors. The genetic ancestry cluster associated with self-reported Caucasian donors included around four fifths of the 398 genotyped donors. HLA typing included class I and class II loci at four-digit resolution. Among 350 to 400 genotyped donors of the cohort, an average of approximately 230,000 unique TCR beta nucleotide sequences were sequenced per donor, around 20% of them non-productive. To study patterns of TCR occurrence, a later analysis re-analyzed previously published TCR beta repertoires from under 750 donors and added high-resolution HLA genotyping. Alongside the repertoire data, information on donor age, sex, ethnicity and CMV serostatus was compiled. All discovery cohort repertoires had been generated on a single sequencing platform.

Deletion took 0 bases off V and 9 bases off J, with a span of 15 bases between the germline ends. The germline V gene yields LGHNT for CDR1 and FRNRAP for CDR2. From the cysteine up to the phenylalanine, the CDR3 has a length of 15 residues. Only the CDR3 region is kept as DNA, spanning 45 bases read in frame from base 1. Notes on this clone: Its antigen remains undetermined. Base quality data are lacking; no much larger clone is found one base away.

What the authors observed across the whole study: A few of the identified cytomegalovirus-associated TCR beta chains were confirmed in vitro to be specific for cytomegalovirus antigens. A later genetic analysis reported fewer N-insertions in productive TCRs among donors in an Asian-associated ancestry cluster than the roughly 720-donor mean. In a later analysis, TCR association rates were found to vary across HLA loci, with the most associated TCRs seen for DRB1 alleles and the fewest for HLA-C alleles. CMV serostatus was the only immune exposure information available for the cohort. Only TCR beta chains were sequenced in this cohort, and the absence of alpha or paired-chain data limited detectable features. A later genetic analysis associated a missense DCLRE1C variant with V-gene and J-gene trimming of TCR beta chains, and an independent cohort replicated the association. A further reported finding was that TCR beta sequences accurately predicted the HLA-A and HLA-B alleles for most subjects in the first cohort. Linkage disequilibrium might explain the correlated functional status among segregating V segments, but an unknown experimental factor could not be ruled out. A later analysis found that HLA-associated TCR beta chains were more clonally expanded and had lower generation probabilities than equally common non-associated chains. The authors suggested that the approach could potentially be generalized to other disease states and immunological phenotypes. Most TCR sequences were observed very rarely across donors, whereas some public TCRs were present in many individuals. The classifier was reported to diagnose cytomegalovirus status with high specificity and sensitivity in both the original and validation cohorts. Because the 87-base-pair reads could not distinguish some IMGT-functional V segments, including TRBV6-2 and TRBV6-3, those segments were excluded. Sequencing depth was assumed to be roughly uniform across donors in the presence/absence analyses, though that assumption may not hold. When HLA alleles, especially DR and DQ, strongly co-occurred, attributing TCR associations to individual alleles was difficult. Broadly in line with IMGT annotations, most TCR beta V segments showed up in productive rearrangements about 87% or about 30% of the time in an earlier analysis of several hundred of the donors. Because counts were too low, under 20 rarely observed V segments, including chromosome 9 orphons, were left out of the earlier analysis of 500 to 750 of the donors. The study listed 164 TCR beta chains as associated with cytomegalovirus. A later analysis reported that several top co-occurrence clusters appeared linked to parvovirus B19, influenza, CMV and Epstein-Barr virus. A cluster of highly shared sequence variants was judged likely to be a technical artifact of the sequencing pipeline. Because some donors lacked HLA typing at each locus, the association tests relied only on the typed subset. In a later analysis, about 16,000 TCR beta sequences were associated with specific HLA alleles at a false discovery rate of 0.05. Most CMV-associated TCR beta chains appeared to be HLA-restricted in a later analysis, and the HLA associations seemed to be driven largely by CMV exposure.

The cohort was made up of approximately 700 healthy bone marrow donors. At the time of sampling, all cohort members were nominally healthy, though unrecorded immune exposures were likely present. The donor tested CMV seropositive, placing the donor among the 289 seropositive members of the cohort. A peripheral blood sample was collected from each donor, and TCR beta sequencing was performed on peripheral blood mononuclear cells. The Qiagen DNeasy Blood Extraction Kit was used to extract genomic DNA from the blood cell samples. To prepare the library, the immunoSEQ multiplex PCR assay was applied. The multiplex PCR relied on a mix of 60 forward primers for TCR Vbeta segments and 13 reverse primers for TCR Jbeta segments. Amplification of the CDR3 region of rearranged TCR beta genes was performed with a multiplex PCR assay on genomic DNA. On the Illumina HiSeq System, the amplified TCR beta libraries were sequenced as 87-base-pair reads. The authors processed their data as follows. A later analysis tallied approximately 87 million unique TCR beta chains across the 610 or so repertoires, and about 12 million of those chains were shared by two or more donors. Raw reads were error-corrected and collapsed into unique sequences by a nearest-neighbor algorithm in which closely related sequences were merged to remove PCR and sequencing errors. To assign V, D and J gene segments, CDR3 sequences were aligned to IMGT reference sequences. For a sequence to be retained, at least a six-nucleotide match to both a V gene segment and a J gene segment was required. A rearrangement was called productive if the CDR3 had no stop codons and remained in frame with V and J, and every other rearrangement was called non-productive. CDR3 was defined by IMGT convention, running from the second conserved V-encoded cysteine to the conserved J-encoded phenylalanine. The earlier analysis of some 580 of the donors excluded any sequence lacking an unambiguous match to a single V gene segment. An earlier analysis of some 500 of the donors classified V segments as functional when productive rearrangements were above 56.7% and as segregating when the standard deviation between donors was above 5%. A statistical classification framework was built to diagnose cytomegalovirus status from the catalog of TCR beta chain sequences. In a later analysis, V and J genes were assigned by comparing TCR nucleotide sequences against IMGT/GENE-DB human TR gene sequences. In a later analysis, CDR3 sequences and most-parsimonious VDJ recombination scenarios were assigned using the TCRdist pipeline. In a later analysis, every TCR beta chain was defined by the combination of its CDR3 amino acid sequence and its V-gene family, and reads without a unique V-gene family were dropped. As a way to deal with suspected cross-contamination and a sequencing artifact, a later analysis dropped approximately 570 nucleotide sequences that were highly shared and had low generation probability. A later analysis calculated a clonal expansion index for each public chain from normalized within-repertoire ranks of inferred template counts. A later analysis computed generation probabilities with a VDJ recombination model fitted to out-of-frame rearrangements, and checked the results against IGoR. Hypergeometric tests were used in a later analysis to score TCR-TCR, TCR-HLA and TCR-CMV co-occurrence, with a repertoire-size bias correction applied to the TCR pairs. In a later analysis, false discovery rates were estimated by permuting HLA or CMV assignments 20 times. In a later analysis, co-occurring TCRs were grouped using DBSCAN, with TCRdist sequence similarity added in when clustering inside HLA-allele-positive subsets. Repertoires with fewer than 30,000 or more than 120,000 public chains, plus five repertoires with anomalous nucleotide sharing, were excluded from co-occurrence clustering. TCRdb took over this immuneACCESS table, retaining in-frame rearrangements with V and J assigned. Such tables are incomplete; in checked studies, under half of the missing clones stem from an unresolved V gene, and the remainder is unexplained. D and trimming were read from the DNA, whereas the V and J calls and clone size are those reported in that table. The sample table records 150,000 to 180,000 clones; roughly three quarters of these occur just once. Roughly 7.1% of the sample is taken by the ten largest.

The chain was built from TRBV12-5 and TRBJ2-1, and the D gene may be TRBD2, 5 bases matching. Sequencing was performed on PBMCs. This TCR derives from a man aged 25-45 years in good health and CMV-seropositive. This receptor has the CDR3 CASGLVPASGSEQFF. In nucleotides, the sequence is TGTGCTAGTGGTTTGGTACCGGCTAGTGGGAGTGAGCAGTTCTTC.